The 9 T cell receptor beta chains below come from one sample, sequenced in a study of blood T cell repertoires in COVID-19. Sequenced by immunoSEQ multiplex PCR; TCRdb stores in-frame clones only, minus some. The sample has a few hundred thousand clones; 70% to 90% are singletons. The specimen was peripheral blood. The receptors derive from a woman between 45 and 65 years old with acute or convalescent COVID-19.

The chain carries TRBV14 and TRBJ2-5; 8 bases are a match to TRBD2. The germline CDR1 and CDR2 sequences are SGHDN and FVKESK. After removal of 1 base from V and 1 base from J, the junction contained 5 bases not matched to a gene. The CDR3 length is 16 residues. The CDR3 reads CASSQVLAVRQETQYF. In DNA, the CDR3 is TGTGCCAGCAGCCAAGTACTAGCGGTCCGCCAAGAGACCCAGTACTTC. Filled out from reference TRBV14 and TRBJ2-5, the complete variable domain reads EAGVTQFPSHSVIEKGQTVTLRCDPISGHDNLYWYRRVMGKEIKFLLHFVKESKQDESGMPNNRFLAERTGGTYSTLKVQPAELEDSGVYFCASSQVLAVRQETQYFGPGTRLLVL.

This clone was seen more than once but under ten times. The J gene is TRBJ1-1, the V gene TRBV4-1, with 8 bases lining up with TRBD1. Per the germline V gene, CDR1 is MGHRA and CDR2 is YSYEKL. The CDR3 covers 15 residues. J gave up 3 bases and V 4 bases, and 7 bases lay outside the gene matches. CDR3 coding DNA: TGCGCCAGCAGCCTCTGGGGACAGGCAGACACTGAAGCTTTCTTT. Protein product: CASSLWGQADTEAFF.

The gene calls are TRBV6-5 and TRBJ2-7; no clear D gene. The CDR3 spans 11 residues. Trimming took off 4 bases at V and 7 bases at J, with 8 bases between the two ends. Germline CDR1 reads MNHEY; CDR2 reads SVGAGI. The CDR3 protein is CASSWPCEQYF. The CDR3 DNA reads TGTGCCAGCAGTTGGCCCTGTGAGCAGTACTTC.

The CDR3 here is CASSILGQDQETQYF. DNA of the CDR3: TGCGCCAGCAGCATCCTGGGACAGGACCAAGAGACCCAGTACTTC. The chain is built from TRBV5-1 and TRBJ2-5; 8 nucleotides align to TRBD1. The germline V gene has CDR1 SGHRS and CDR2 YFSETQ. With 4 bases clipped from V and 0 bases from J, the junction kept 5 bases outside the gene matches. This CDR3 contains 15 residues.

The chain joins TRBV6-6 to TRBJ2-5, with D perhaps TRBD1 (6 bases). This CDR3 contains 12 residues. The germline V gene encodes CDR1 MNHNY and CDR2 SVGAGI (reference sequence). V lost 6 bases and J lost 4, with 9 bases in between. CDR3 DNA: TGTGCCAGCAGCCGGGACATAGAGACCCAGTACTTC. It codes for CASSRDIETQYF.

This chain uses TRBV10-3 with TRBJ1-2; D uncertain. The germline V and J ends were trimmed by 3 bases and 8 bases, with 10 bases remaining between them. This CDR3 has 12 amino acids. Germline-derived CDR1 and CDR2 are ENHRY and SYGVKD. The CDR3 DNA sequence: TGTGCCATCAGTGACGGAGGAGGGGGCTACACCTTC. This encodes CAISDGGGGYTF.

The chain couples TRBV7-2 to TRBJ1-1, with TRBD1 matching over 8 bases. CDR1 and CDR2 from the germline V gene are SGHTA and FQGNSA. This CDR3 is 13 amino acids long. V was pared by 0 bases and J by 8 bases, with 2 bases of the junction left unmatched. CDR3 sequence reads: CASSLAGDREAFF. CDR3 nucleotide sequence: TGTGCCAGCAGCTTAGCGGGGGACAGGGAAGCTTTCTTT.

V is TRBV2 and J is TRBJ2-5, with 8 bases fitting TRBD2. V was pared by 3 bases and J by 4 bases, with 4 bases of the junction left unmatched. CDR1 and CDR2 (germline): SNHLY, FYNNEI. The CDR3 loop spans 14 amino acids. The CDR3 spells CASSDPRGGETQYF. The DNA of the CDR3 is TGTGCCAGCAGTGACCCCCGGGGGGGAGAGACCCAGTACTTC.

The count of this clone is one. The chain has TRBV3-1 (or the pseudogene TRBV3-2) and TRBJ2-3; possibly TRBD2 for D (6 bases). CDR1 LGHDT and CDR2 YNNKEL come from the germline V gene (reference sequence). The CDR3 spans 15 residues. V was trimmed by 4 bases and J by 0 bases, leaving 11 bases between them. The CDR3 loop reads CASSPTGTSTDTQYF. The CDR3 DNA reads TGTGCCAGCAGCCCAACCGGGACTAGCACAGATACGCAGTATTTT.